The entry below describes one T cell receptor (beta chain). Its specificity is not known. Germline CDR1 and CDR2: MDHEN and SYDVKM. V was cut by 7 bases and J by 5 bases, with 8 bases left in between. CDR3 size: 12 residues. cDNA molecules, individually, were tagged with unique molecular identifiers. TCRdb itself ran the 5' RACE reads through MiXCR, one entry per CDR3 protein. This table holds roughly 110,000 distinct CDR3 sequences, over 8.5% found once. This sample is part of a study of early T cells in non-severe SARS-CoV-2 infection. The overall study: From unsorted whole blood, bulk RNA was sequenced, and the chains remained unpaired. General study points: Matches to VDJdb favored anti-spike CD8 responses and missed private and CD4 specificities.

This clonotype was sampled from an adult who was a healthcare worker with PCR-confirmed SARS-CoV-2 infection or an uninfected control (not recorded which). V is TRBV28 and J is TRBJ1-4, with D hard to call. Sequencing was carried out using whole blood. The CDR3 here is CASTDGNEKLFF. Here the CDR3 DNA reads TGTGCCAGCACAGACGGGAATGAAAAACTGTTTTTT.